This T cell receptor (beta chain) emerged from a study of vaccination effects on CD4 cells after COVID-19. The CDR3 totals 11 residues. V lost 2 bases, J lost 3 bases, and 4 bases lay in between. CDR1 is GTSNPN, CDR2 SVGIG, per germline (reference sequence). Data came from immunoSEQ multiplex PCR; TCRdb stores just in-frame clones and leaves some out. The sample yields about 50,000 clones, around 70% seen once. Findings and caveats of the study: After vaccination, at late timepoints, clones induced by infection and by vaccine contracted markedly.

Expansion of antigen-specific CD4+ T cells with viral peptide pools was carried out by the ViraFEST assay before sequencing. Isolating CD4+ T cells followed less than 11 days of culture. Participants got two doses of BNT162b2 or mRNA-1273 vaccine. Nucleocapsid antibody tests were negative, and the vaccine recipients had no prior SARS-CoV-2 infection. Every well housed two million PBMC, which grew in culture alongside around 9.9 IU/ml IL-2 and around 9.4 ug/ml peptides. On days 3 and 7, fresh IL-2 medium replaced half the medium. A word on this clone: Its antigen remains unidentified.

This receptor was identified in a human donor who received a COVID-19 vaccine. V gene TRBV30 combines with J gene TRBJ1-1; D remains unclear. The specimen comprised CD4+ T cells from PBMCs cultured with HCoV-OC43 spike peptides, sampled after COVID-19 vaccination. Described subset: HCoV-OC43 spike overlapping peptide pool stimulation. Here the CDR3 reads CAWSKYTEAFF. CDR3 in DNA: TGTGCCTGGAGTAAATACACTGAAGCTTTCTTT.